Listed below are T cell receptor beta chains from one sample, sequenced in a study of CXCR3-negative and CXCR3-positive naive CD8 T cells. TCRdb re-called the 5' RACE reads and shows each CDR3 protein once, DNA omitted. The listing records approximately 6,900 distinct CDR3 sequences. Material: naive CXCR3+ CD8+ T cells from blood. All receptors come from a human donor in good health. Some clones in this sample may be carry-over from other donors' samples. Each CDR3 is given with its conserved first and last residue. Clone size, where shown, is once, few, many, or a class for clones that have expanded.

NA	TRBV7-8	TRBJ2-3	CASSSSSGTDTQYF
medium-sized	TRBV7-9	TRBJ2-5	CASSNVPGGQETQYF
medium-sized	TRBV5-1	TRBJ2-1	CASTPLGNEQFF
medium-sized	TRBV19	TRBJ1-1	CASSIGGLVTEAFF
NA	TRBV29-1	TRBJ2-7	CSVSPTGMGEQYF
NA	TRBV11-2	TRBJ2-3	CASSLRGGEGTDTQYF
medium-sized	TRBV14	TRBJ2-7	CASGRTGRSYEQYF
medium-sized	TRBV29-1	TRBJ2-1	CSVEAVGGSYNEQFF
medium-sized	TRBV14	TRBJ2-3	CASSPGRGTDTQYF
medium-sized	TRBV9	TRBJ2-7	CASSVRDTEQYF
NA	TRBV20-1	TRBJ2-1	CSAGTSGRSYNEQFF
medium-sized	TRBV7-2	TRBJ1-1	CASSLVTAEAFF
NA	TRBV5-1	TRBJ2-1	CASSLAGTPLNEQFF
medium-sized	TRBV3-1	TRBJ2-1	CASSQEGLATGEQFF
NA	TRBV7-3	TRBJ2-1	CASSLTSGGYNEQFF
NA	TRBV9	TRBJ1-2	CASFGGQNYGYTF
NA	TRBV27	TRBJ2-3	CASSYEGSTDTQYF
medium-sized	TRBV19	TRBJ1-2	CASSPRTGGKDGYTF
NA	TRBV7-6	TRBJ1-2	CASSWDRVDYGYTF
NA	TRBV5-4	TRBJ1-1	CASSTSDRENTEAFF
NA	TRBV21-1	TRBJ2-7	CASSKDLGGRLRSYEQYF
NA	TRBV30	TRBJ2-1	CACDRGDHNEQFF
NA	TRBV12-3/TRBV12-4	TRBJ2-6	CASSPDGISGANVLTF
NA	TRBV28	TRBJ1-1	CASSSNINWPGNTEAFF
NA	TRBV29-1	TRBJ2-3	CSVPLTREGGTDTQYF
medium-sized	TRBV10-3	TRBJ2-1	CAISELADEQFF
NA	TRBV3-1	TRBJ2-1	CASSQEVRGEDEQFF
NA	TRBV29-1	TRBJ2-7	CSVRTGMNEQYF
medium-sized	TRBV20-1	TRBJ1-2	CSARAVGQTNYGYTF
medium-sized	TRBV7-9	TRBJ2-1	CASSALPGSAEQFF
medium-sized	TRBV3-1	TRBJ2-1	CASSQESGSYNEQFF
NA	TRBV19	TRBJ2-2	CASKPGLHTGELFF
medium-sized	TRBV7-9	TRBJ2-1	CASSPSPLIAGEQFF
NA	TRBV7-9	TRBJ2-5	CASSLIGGNLQETQYF
NA	TRBV29-1	TRBJ2-1	CSVHLDRGKWNEQFF
NA	TRBV6-2/TRBV6-3	TRBJ2-1	CASESVQGTYNEQFF
NA	TRBV12-3/TRBV12-4	TRBJ1-1	CASSFQATEAFF
medium-sized	TRBV7-2	TRBJ2-1	CASSFSGSDNEQFF
medium-sized	TRBV6-2/TRBV6-3	TRBJ2-1	CASRWGDEQFF